These T cell receptor beta chains were read from a single sample in a study of spatial heterogeneity in lung cancer. One entry per CDR3 protein results from TCRdb running MiXCR on the 5' RACE reads. The sample has 110,000 or so distinct CDR3 sequences; more than 10% are singletons. Source: PBMCs, taken at follow-up. The receptors come from a female donor with early-stage non-small cell lung cancer. The CDR3 runs from the conserved cysteine through the conserved F or W. A D gene is named only where the DNA matches it firmly. Not all rows give a size; the values are once, few, many and, for expanded clones, a class.

V: TRBV28
J: TRBJ1-5
size: few
D: NA
DNA: TGTGCCAGCAAGTTACTCAATCAGCCCCAGCATTTT
CDR3: CASKLLNQPQHF

V: TRBV7-3
J: TRBJ2-1
size: few
D: TRBD2
DNA: TGTGCCAGCAGCTTAATAACTAGCGAATACAATGAGCAGTTCTTC
CDR3: CASSLITSEYNEQFF

V: TRBV29-1
J: TRBJ1-1
size: NA
D: NA
DNA: TGCAGCGTTGAAGATAACAGGGCGAACACTGAAGCTTTCTTT
CDR3: CSVEDNRANTEAFF

V: TRBV19
J: TRBJ1-1
size: NA
D: NA
DNA: TGTGCCAGTAGTCATCAGTGGCAGGCCTACACTGAAGCTTTCTTT
CDR3: CASSHQWQAYTEAFF

V: TRBV6-5
J: TRBJ2-2
size: NA
D: NA
DNA: TGTGCCAGCAGTTACGAACTAGAGAGGGAGCTGTTTTTT
CDR3: CASSYELERELFF

V: TRBV28
J: TRBJ1-6
size: many
D: TRBD1
DNA: TGTGCCAGCAAAATTGAACAGGGGGATAATTCACCCCTCCACTTT
CDR3: CASKIEQGDNSPLHF

V: TRBV4-2
J: TRBJ2-1
size: few
D: NA
DNA: TGTGCCAGCAGCCAAGACGCTGACTGGTACAATGAGCAGTTCTTC
CDR3: CASSQDADWYNEQFF

V: TRBV20-1
J: TRBJ2-3
size: NA
D: NA
DNA: TGCAGCGCCGACTGGACTAGCACAGATACGCAGTATTTT
CDR3: CSADWTSTDTQYF

V: TRBV29-1
J: TRBJ2-7
size: few
D: TRBD2
DNA: TGCAGCGTTTCAGGTGAACTAGCGGGAGGGACCTACGAGCAGTACTTC
CDR3: CSVSGELAGGTYEQYF

V: TRBV2
J: TRBJ2-7
size: few
D: TRBD1
DNA: TGTGCCAGCAGCGAGGAGACAGGGGGCTACGAGCAGTACTTC
CDR3: CASSEETGGYEQYF

V: TRBV30
J: TRBJ1-6
size: few
D: NA
DNA: TGTGCCTGGACTACTGACCTCAATTCACCCCTCCACTTT
CDR3: CAWTTDLNSPLHF

V: TRBV27
J: TRBJ2-3
size: few
D: TRBD2
DNA: TGTGCCAGCAGTATACTAGCGGGGAACACAGATACGCAGTATTTT
CDR3: CASSILAGNTDTQYF

V: TRBV19
J: TRBJ1-4
size: NA
D: NA
DNA: TGTGCCAGTAGCCCGCGCCGGGGGGCTGAAAAACTGTTTTTT
CDR3: CASSPRRGAEKLFF

V: TRBV5-6
J: TRBJ2-3
size: few
D: NA
DNA: TGTGCCAGCAGCTTGGCGGGACCACTCACAGATACGCAGTATTTT
CDR3: CASSLAGPLTDTQYF

V: TRBV7-3
J: TRBJ2-6
size: few
D: NA
DNA: TGTGCCAGCAGCTTAATGTCCCCCATCGGGGCCAACGTCCTGACTTTC
CDR3: CASSLMSPIGANVLTF

V: TRBV20-1
J: TRBJ2-5
size: few
D: NA
DNA: TGCAGTGCTCCAAGAACAGACCAAGAGACCCAGTACTTC
CDR3: CSAPRTDQETQYF

V: TRBV29-1
J: TRBJ2-5
size: NA
D: TRBD1
DNA: TGCAGCGCGTCACTGACAGGGCTAGAGACCCAGTACTTC
CDR3: CSASLTGLETQYF

V: TRBV7-9
J: TRBJ1-2
size: many
D: NA
DNA: TGTGCCAGCAGCTTAATCGATGTGGGCAGGGACTATGGCTACACCTTC
CDR3: CASSLIDVGRDYGYTF